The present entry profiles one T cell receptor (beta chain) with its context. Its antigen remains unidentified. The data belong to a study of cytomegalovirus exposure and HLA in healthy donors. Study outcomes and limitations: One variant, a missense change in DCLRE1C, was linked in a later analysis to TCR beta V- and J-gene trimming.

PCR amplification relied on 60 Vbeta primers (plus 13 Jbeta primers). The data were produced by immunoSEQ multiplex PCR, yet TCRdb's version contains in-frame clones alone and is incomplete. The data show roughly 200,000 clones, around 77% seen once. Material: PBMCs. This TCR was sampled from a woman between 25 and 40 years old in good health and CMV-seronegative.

CDR3 DNA sequence: TGTGCCAGTAGTATTGGGAGCGGGAGCCGCACAGATACGCAGTATTTT. Translated, it gives CASSIGSGSRTDTQYF. This rearrangement joins TRBV19 to TRBJ2-3, with 8 bases fitting TRBD2. V dropped 3 bases and J dropped 1; count of bases not matched to a gene: 6. In germline, CDR1 is LNHDA, CDR2 SQIVND (reference sequence). The CDR3 has 16 residues.